This paragraph reports one T cell receptor beta chain. Its antigen is unknown. The assay ran at deep level. Here immunoSEQ multiplex PCR was the method, and the copy in TCRdb shows in-frame clones only, minus some. The sample lists a few million clones, 80% to 95% occurring once. This sample was included in a study of shared clonotypes between healthy human individuals. Study-wide context: Donors, aged 18 to 49, were a couple of women and a few men. Each donor contributed plates that comprised three CD4 naive, three CD4 memory, two CD8 naive and one CD8 memory. Study-wide results and caveats: At large depth, rarefaction still showed sorted-subset sequencing to be incomplete.

CD8 cells regarded as naive lacked CD45RO, were positively chosen for CCR7, and omitted terminally differentiated effector memory CD45RA+ cells. This receptor was obtained from a man between 18 and 35 years old in good health. Some clones in this sample may be carry-over from other donors' samples. The sequenced material came from naive CD8+ T cells from PBMCs.

CDR3 sequence (DNA): TGTGCCAGCTATAAAAGAGAGGGGGCATATCTCGGTAGGCAGTACTTC. This encodes CASYKREGAYLGRQYF. The V and J genes are TRBV6-7 and TRBJ2-7; TRBD1 matches at 7 bases. TRBV6-7 is noted as an ORF with a role that remains uncertain. The CDR3 length is 16 residues. The junction had 22 bases not matched to a gene; V was cut back by 8 bases and J by 9 bases.